This T cell receptor (beta chain) was observed in a study of cytomegalovirus exposure and HLA in healthy donors. CDR3 length: 12 amino acids. Per the germline V gene, CDR1 is ENHRY and CDR2 is SYGVKD. V shed 4 bases and J 7 bases; nucleotides not matched to a gene: 2. Study-wide results and caveats: Across donors, sequencing depth was assumed by presence/absence analyses to be roughly uniform.

As to this clone: The antigen remains undetermined.

PCR involved 60 Vbeta and 13 Jbeta primers. Clones were read by immunoSEQ multiplex PCR, and TCRdb kept only the in-frame ones, dropping some. Of some 200,000 clones in the sample, 55% to 75% are singletons; the top ten hold around 3%. The chain recombines TRBV10-3 with TRBJ2-7; 9 bases fit TRBD1. Source material: PBMCs. The sequence was collected from a man aged 35 to 55 in good health and CMV-seropositive. The CDR3 protein is CAISGDRDEQYF. The CDR3, as DNA: TGTGCCATCAGTGGGGACAGGGATGAGCAGTACTTC.